This TCR beta chain originates from a study of shared clonotypes between healthy human individuals. The method was immunoSEQ multiplex PCR; TCRdb's version includes in-frame clones alone and lacks a portion of them. The data hold 2 million to 2.5 million clones, with roughly 93% observed a single time. The clonotype originates from a man aged 18 to 35 in good health. Some clones in this sample may be carry-over from other donors' samples. Sequencing input: naive CD4+ T cells from PBMCs. Regarding subset: CD45RA+ positively selected.

CDR3 in DNA: TGTGCCAGCAGTTACTTTGAGACGGGATACGAGCAGTACTTC. This gives the protein CASSYFETGYEQYF. The chain employs TRBV6-5 and TRBJ2-7; maybe TRBD2 (5 bases). The ends were cut back, 1 base at V and 4 bases at J, with 11 bases in the middle. CDR1 is MNHEY, CDR2 SVGAGI, per germline. The CDR3 spans 14 residues.